This paragraph reports one TCR beta chain. Assay used: immunoSEQ multiplex PCR; TCRdb lists only in-frame clones, some missing. Of around 5,000 clones detected, about 86% appear once; the ten largest clones hold about 9.3%. The CDR3 runs 14 residues. The germline V gene encodes CDR1 SGHRS and CDR2 YFSETQ. The ends were cut back, 4 bases at V and 5 bases at J, with 16 bases in the middle. The entry originates in a study of blood T cell dynamics during melanoma immunotherapy. Study details: Standard first-line treatment here was pembrolizumab or nivolumab plus ipilimumab in metastatic melanoma.

Regarding time point: week 3, after first cycle of checkpoint inhibitor. V usage is TRBV5-1 and J usage is TRBJ2-7; a weak D match, TRBD1 (5 bases). The source of this sequence is a human donor with melanoma. Sequenced material: blood, taken from a patient treated with checkpoint blockade. CDR3 nucleotides: TGCGCCAGCAGCCCGAACGCAGGGATCGACGAGCAGTACTTC. This translates into CASSPNAGIDEQYF.